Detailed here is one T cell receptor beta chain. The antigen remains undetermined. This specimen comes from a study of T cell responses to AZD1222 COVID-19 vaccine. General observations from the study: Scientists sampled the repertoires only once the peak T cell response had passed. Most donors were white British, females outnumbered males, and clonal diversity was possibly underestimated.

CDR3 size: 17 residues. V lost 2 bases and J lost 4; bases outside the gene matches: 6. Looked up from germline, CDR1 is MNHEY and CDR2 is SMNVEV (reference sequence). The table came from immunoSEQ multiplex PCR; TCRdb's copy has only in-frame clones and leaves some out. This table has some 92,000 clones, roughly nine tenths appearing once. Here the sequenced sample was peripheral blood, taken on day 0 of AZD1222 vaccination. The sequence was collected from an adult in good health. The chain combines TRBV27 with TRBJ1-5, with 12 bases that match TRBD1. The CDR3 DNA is TGTGCCAGCAGTTTAACGGGACAGGGGGCATCGAATCAGCCCCAGCATTTT. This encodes CASSLTGQGASNQPQHF.